This T cell receptor beta chain was recovered during a study of cytomegalovirus exposure and HLA in healthy donors. Whole-study findings and limits: In a later analysis, across HLA loci, associated TCR counts were highest for DRB1, lowest for HLA-C. In a later analysis, TCR beta V- and J-gene trimming showed a link to a missense DCLRE1C variant. Reportedly, fewer N-insertions than the 666-donor mean appeared in an Asian-associated ancestry cluster in a later analysis.

Concerning this clone: Its antigen is not identified.

PCR employed 60 Vbeta and 13 Jbeta primers. Sequenced by immunoSEQ multiplex PCR; TCRdb stores in-frame clones only, minus some. The sample carries hundreds of thousands of clones, about three quarters recorded once. The study sampled nominally healthy donors, though unrecorded immune exposures were likely. The sequencing sample was made of PBMCs. This receptor was identified in a man aged 40-49 years in good health and CMV-seronegative.

CDR3 coding DNA: TGTGCCAGCAGCTTAGGCCTCCGGAGCTCTGGGGCCAACGTCCTGACTTTC. Its translation is CASSLGLRSSGANVLTF. The J gene is TRBJ2-6, the V gene TRBV13, with D hard to call. Germline CDR1 reads PRHDT; CDR2 reads FYEKMQ (reference sequence). Deletions cut 0 bases from V and 0 bases from J, with 9 bases between. CDR3 length: 17 residues.